This T cell receptor (beta chain) derives from a study of technical replicates of blood from several donors. The data were produced by immunoSEQ multiplex PCR, yet TCRdb's version contains in-frame clones alone and is incomplete. The table has tens of thousands of clones, around 94% seen once; the top ten hold more than 0.2%. Germline trimming cut 3 bases from V and 6 bases from J; bases unmatched to any gene: 9. There are 16 residues in the CDR3. Looked up from germline, CDR1 is SGDLS and CDR2 is YYNGEE. V usage is TRBV9 and J usage is TRBJ2-7; TRBD2 aligns across 13 bases. The sequenced sample was T cells isolated from PBMCs. The TCR comes from a human donor in good health. CDR3 sequence reads: CASSGGLAGAQPEQYF. In DNA, the CDR3 is TGTGCCAGCAGCGGCGGACTAGCGGGAGCCCAACCCGAGCAGTACTTC.